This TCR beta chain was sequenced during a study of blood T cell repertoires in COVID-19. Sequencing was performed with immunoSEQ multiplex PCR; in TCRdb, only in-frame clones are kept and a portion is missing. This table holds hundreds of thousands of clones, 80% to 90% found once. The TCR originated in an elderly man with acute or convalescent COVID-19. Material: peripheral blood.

In nucleotides, the CDR3 is TGCGCCAGCAGCCAAGAGTCGGGACAGGGTTACGAGCAGTACTTC. It is translated as CASSQESGQGYEQYF. This chain connects TRBV4-3 to TRBJ2-7; TRBD1 matches at 9 bases. This CDR3 has 15 residues. The germline V gene encodes CDR1 LGHNA and CDR2 YSLEER. V dropped 0 bases and J dropped 4; count of bases not matched to a gene: 4.